This T cell receptor beta chain was obtained from a study of T cells in Graves' hyperthyroidism and ophthalmopathy. Study-wide points: A median around 5.9 months before onset, the model predicted ophthalmopathy.

RNA transcripts were the template for amplifying TCR beta CDR3 regions. In the first-round RT-PCR of the TCR CDR3, the HTBI primer set was used. TCRdb processed the multiplex PCR reads anew with MiXCR; each CDR3 protein has one entry. The table has hundreds of thousands of distinct CDR3 sequences, over 11% seen once. V shed 7 bases and J shed 5 bases, with 14 bases lying between them. This CDR3 spans 12 amino acids. CDR1 is SQVTM and CDR2 is ANQGSEA in the germline V gene. Of note for this clonotype: Antigen: not known.

Sequenced: blood. This TCR was sampled from a woman in her thirties with Graves' hyperthyroidism. V usage is TRBV29-1 and J usage is TRBJ1-2, with D uncertain. CDR3 sequence: CSAGPSEYGYTF. The CDR3 nucleotides read TGCAGCGCAGGTCCATCGGAATATGGCTACACCTTC.